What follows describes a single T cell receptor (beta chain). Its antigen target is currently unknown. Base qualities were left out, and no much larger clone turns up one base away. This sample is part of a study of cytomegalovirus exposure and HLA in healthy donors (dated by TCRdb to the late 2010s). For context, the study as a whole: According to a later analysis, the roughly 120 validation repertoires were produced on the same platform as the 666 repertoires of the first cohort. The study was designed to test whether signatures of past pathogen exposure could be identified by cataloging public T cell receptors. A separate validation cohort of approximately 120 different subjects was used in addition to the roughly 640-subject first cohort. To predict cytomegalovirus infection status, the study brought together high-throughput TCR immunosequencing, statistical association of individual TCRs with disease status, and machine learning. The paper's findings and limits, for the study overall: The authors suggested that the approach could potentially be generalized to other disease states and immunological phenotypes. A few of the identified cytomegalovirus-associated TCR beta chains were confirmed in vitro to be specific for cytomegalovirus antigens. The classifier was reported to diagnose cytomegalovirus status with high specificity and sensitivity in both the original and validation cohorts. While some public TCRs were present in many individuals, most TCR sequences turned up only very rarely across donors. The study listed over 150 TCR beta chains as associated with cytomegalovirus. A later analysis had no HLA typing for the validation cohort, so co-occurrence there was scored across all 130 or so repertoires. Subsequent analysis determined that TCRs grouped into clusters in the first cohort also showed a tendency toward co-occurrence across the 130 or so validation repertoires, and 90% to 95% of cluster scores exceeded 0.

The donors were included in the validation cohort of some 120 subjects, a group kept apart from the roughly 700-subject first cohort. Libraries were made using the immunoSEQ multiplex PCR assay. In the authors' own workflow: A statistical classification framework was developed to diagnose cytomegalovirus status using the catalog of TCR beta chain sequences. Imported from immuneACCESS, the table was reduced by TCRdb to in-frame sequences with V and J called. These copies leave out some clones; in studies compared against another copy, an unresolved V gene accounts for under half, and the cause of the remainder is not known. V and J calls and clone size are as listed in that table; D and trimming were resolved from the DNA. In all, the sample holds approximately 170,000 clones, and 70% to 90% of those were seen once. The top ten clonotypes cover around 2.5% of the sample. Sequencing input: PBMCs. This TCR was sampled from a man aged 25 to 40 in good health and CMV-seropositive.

The CDR3 amino acid sequence is: CATSREAYGYTF. In nucleotide form, the sequence is TGTGCCACCAGCAGAGAGGCTTATGGCTACACCTTC. The chain is encoded by TRBV15 joined to TRBJ1-2; confidence is insufficient to name the D gene. The CDR3 runs 12 amino acids, cysteine and phenylalanine included. The read is trimmed to its CDR3 DNA, 36 bases read in frame from base 1. Relative to germline, V is 0 bases shorter and J is 5 bases shorter, with 4 bases between their ends. Sequences LNHNV (CDR1) and YYDKDF (CDR2) are obtained from the germline V gene (reference sequence).